The present entry profiles one TCR beta chain with its context. This clone's antigen is unknown. Base qualities are not recorded, but no much larger clone differs from it by a single base. The sample belongs to a study of memory CD4+ T cells and cytomegalovirus serostatus (dated by TCRdb to the late 2010s). Notes on the research overall: The 33 healthy Belgian adults in the cohort included 9 who were CMV seropositive and around 25 who were CMV seronegative. To replicate a published TCR-based CMV serostatus classifier, the researchers sequenced the CD4+ memory TCRbeta repertoires of a Belgian cohort whose cytomegalovirus serostatus was known. What the authors observed across the whole study: Only CD4+CD45RO+ memory cells were sequenced, unlike the original study, which covered naive and memory CD4+ and CD8+ populations. On the Belgian cohort, the classifier built on the original framework reached a median bootstrapped AUC of around 0.95, with a 95% CI of 0.76-1.00. The results were interpreted as suggesting that the CMV-associated TCR signature is largely present in the CD4+ memory repertoire. Among the 150 to 200 previously reported CMV-associated TCRbeta sequences, 67 showed up in the CD4+ memory repertoires, with each one found in between one and five individuals. CMV serostatus prediction reached a median bootstrapped AUC of roughly 0.95 with the original framework and just over 0.9 with a US-trained random forest.

Single viable CD3+CD4+CD8-CD45RO+ cells were sorted as memory CD4+ T cells on a FACSAria II. To determine CMV serostatus, a Roche Elecsys assay was used that detects serum IgG against CMV pp150, pp28, p38 and p52. After the samples were thawed, total CD4+ T cells were enriched through positive selection using CD4 magnetic microbeads. The samples came from a separate study whose specific focus was interrogating the CD4+ T cell memory repertoire. Peripheral blood mononuclear cells were isolated and cryopreserved according to standard operating procedures, and serum was stored at -80 degrees C. Staining used CD3-PerCP (BW264/56), CD4-APC (RPA-T4), CD45RO-PE (UCHT1) and CD8-Pacific Orange (3B5) antibodies, with Sytox blue excluding non-viable cells. From V the trimming removes 6 bases and from J it removes 5 bases, while the gene matches leave 7 bases of the junction unaccounted for. According to the germline V gene, CDR1 reads SGHVT and CDR2 reads SQSDAQ. Reading from cysteine to phenylalanine, the CDR3 counts 15 amino acids. The read is trimmed to its CDR3 DNA, 45 bases read in frame from base 1.

The Quick-DNA Microprep Kit was used to extract genomic DNA from the sorted cells. Amplification of TCRbeta DNA was done with the immunoSEQ hsTCRbeta kit, following the protocol from the manufacturer. An Illumina MiSeq instrument was used to sequence the TCRbeta libraries. The original pipeline was this. After out-of-frame sequences were removed, 2,204,828 distinct TCRbeta sequences remained, averaging around 61,000 per individual. Each individual was scored by the count of 150 to 200 previously reported CMV-associated TCRbeta sequences and the total productive distinct TCRbeta count. A beta-binomial model was reimplemented in Python, and random forests from scikit-learn, run with default parameters, were trained on data from the US cohort. Classifier performance on the Belgian cohort was summarized as median AUC with percentile confidence intervals over 10,000 bootstrap iterations. TCRdb provides this immuneACCESS table in a form limited to in-frame rearrangements. Some clones are lacking; in checked studies, under half of them reflect an unresolved V gene, and why the rest are absent is not known. V and J calls and clone size are as listed in that table; D and trimming were resolved from the DNA. Here the sample has tens of thousands of clones; about four fifths occur a single time. Just under 2% of the sample is held by the ten biggest clonotypes.

The V and J genes are TRBV7-4 and TRBJ2-1; 10 central nucleotides agree with TRBD1. The sample was memory CD4+ T cells from blood. The sequence was collected from an adult in good health and CMV-seropositive. The nucleotide sequence reads as follows: TGTGCCAGCAGTCAGACAGGGGGCCCGGACAATGAGCAGTTCTTC. Protein translation: CASSQTGGPDNEQFF.